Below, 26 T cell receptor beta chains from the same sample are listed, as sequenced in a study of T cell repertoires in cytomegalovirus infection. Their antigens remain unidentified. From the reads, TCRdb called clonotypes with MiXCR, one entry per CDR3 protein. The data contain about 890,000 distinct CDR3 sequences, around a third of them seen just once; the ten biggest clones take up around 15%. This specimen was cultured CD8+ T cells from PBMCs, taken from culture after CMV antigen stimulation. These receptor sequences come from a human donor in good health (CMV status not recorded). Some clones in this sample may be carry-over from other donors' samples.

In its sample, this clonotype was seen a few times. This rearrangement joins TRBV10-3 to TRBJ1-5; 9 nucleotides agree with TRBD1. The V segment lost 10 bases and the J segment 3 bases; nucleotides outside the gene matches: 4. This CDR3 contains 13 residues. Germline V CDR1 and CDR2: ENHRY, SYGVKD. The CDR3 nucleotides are TGTGCCACGTGGGACAGGGCCAATCAGCCCCAGCATTTT. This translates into CATWDRANQPQHF.

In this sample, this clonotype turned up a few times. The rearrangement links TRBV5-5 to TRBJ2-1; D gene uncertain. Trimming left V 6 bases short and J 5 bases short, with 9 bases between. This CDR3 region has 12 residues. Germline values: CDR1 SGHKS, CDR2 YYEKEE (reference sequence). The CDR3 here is CASIPTDNEQFF. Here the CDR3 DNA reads TGTGCCAGCATCCCTACGGACAATGAGCAGTTCTTC.

DNA of the CDR3: TGTGCCAGCAGTTATGGGGAGGATCAGCCCCAGCATTTT. As protein: CASSYGEDQPQHF. The chain couples TRBV27 to TRBJ1-5; D is unresolved. V shed 4 bases and J shed 5 bases, with 9 bases lying between them. Germline CDR1 MNHEY, CDR2 SMNVEV (reference sequence). The CDR3 is made up of 13 amino acids.

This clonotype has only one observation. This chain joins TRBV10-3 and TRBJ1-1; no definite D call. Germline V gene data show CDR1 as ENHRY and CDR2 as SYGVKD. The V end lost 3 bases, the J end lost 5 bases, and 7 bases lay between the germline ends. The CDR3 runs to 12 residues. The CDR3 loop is CAISDFGTEAFF. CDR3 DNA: TGTGCCATCAGTGACTTTGGGACTGAAGCTTTCTTT.

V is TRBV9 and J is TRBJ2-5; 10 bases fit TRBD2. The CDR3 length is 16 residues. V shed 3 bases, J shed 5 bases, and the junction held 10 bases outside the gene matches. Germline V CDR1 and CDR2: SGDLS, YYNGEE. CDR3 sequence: CASSGTTSGARETQYF. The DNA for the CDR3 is TGTGCCAGCAGCGGGACAACTAGCGGGGCTCGGGAGACCCAGTACTTC.

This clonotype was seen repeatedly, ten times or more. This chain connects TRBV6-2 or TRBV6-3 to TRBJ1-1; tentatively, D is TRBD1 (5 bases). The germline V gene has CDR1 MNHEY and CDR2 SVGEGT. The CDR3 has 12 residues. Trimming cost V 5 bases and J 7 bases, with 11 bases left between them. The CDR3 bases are TGTGCCAGCAGTCCCGAAGGGGTTGAAGCTTTCTTT. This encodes CASSPEGVEAFF.

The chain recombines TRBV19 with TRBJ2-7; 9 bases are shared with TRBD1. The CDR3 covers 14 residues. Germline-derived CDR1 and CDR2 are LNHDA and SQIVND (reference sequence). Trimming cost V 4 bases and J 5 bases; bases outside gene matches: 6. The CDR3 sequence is CASSRDREVDEQYF. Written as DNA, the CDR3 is TGTGCCAGTAGTAGGGACAGGGAGGTCGACGAGCAGTACTTC.

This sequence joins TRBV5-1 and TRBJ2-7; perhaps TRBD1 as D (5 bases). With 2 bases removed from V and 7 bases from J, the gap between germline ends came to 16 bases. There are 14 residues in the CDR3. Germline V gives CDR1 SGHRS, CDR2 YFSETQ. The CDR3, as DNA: TGCGCCAGCAGCTTCACCCAAGGGGCGGAAGAGCAGTACGTC. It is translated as CASSFTQGAEEQYV.

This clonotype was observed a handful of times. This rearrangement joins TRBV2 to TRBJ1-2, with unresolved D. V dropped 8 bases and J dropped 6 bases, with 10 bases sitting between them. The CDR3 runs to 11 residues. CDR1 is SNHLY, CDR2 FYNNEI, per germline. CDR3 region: CASVPWDGYTF. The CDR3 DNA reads TGTGCCAGCGTACCATGGGATGGCTACACCTTC.

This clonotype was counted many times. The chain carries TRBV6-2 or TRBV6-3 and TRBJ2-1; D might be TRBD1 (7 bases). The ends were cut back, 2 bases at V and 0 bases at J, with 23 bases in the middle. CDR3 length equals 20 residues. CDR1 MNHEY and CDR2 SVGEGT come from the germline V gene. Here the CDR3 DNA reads TGTGCCAGCAGTTACACCGACAGGGAGGAGGGTATGAGCTCCTACAATGAGCAGTTCTTC. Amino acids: CASSYTDREEGMSSYNEQFF.

The CDR3 here is CALGLAGIGGELFF. The CDR3 nucleotides are TGTGCCCTCGGACTAGCGGGGATTGGCGGGGAGCTGTTTTTT. This chain links TRBV10-3 with TRBJ2-2; 12 nucleotides line up with TRBD2. The CDR3 covers 14 residues. Germline CDR1 and CDR2: ENHRY and SYGVKD. Trimming cost V 11 bases and J 7 bases; bases outside gene matches: 8.

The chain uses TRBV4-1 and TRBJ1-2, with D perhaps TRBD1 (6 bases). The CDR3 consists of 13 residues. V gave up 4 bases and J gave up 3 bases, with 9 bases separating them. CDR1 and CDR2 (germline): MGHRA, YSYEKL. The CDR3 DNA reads TGCGCCAGCAGCCGAGGACAGTACTATGGCTACACCTTC. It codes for CASSRGQYYGYTF.

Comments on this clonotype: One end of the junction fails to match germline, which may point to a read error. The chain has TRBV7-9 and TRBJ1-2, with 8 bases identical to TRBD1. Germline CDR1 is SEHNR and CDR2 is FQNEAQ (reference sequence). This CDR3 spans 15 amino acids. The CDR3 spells CVSSRDRPTAYGYTF. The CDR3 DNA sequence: TGTGTCAGCAGCCGGGACAGGCCTACCGCTTATGGCTACACCTTC.

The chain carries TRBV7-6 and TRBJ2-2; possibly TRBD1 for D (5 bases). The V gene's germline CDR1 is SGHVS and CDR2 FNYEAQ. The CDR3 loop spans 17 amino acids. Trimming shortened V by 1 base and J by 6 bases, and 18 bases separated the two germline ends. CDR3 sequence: CASSLGQTPAFAGELFF. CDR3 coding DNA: TGTGCCAGCAGCTTAGGACAGACCCCCGCGTTTGCCGGGGAGCTGTTTTTT.

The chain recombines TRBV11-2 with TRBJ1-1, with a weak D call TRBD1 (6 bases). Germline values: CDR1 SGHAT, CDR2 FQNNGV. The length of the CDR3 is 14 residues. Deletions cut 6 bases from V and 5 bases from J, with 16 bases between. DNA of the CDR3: TGTGCCAGCAGAATTACGGACAGATGGACTGAAGCTTTCTTT. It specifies CASRITDRWTEAFF.

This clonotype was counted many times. CDR3 sequence reads: CSASPGTGASTDTQYF. The DNA for the CDR3 is TGCAGTGCTAGCCCCGGGACAGGGGCTTCCACAGATACGCAGTATTTT. The chain carries TRBV20-1 and TRBJ2-3, with 10 positions matching TRBD1. With 3 bases clipped from V and 2 bases from J, the junction kept 8 bases outside the gene matches. Germline CDR1 is DFQATT and CDR2 is SNEGSKA (reference sequence). This CDR3 has 16 amino acids.

The CDR3 coding sequence is TGTGCCAGCAGCTTAGGGGCATATTCATTCACCGGGGAGCTGTTTTTT. Encoded protein: CASSLGAYSFTGELFF. The gene calls are TRBV7-9 and TRBJ2-2; D gene ambiguous. The length of the CDR3 is 16 residues. Between the trimmed V and J ends, which lost 1 base and 4 bases, there was a span of 13 bases. Germline values: CDR1 SEHNR, CDR2 FQNEAQ (reference sequence).

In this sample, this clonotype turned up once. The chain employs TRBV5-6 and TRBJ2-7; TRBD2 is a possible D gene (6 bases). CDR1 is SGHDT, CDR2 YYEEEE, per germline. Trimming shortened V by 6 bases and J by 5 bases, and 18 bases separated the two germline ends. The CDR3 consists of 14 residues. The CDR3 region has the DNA TGTGCCAGCACCGTTCCTGGCAGGGAGGACGAGCAGTACTTC. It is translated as CASTVPGREDEQYF.

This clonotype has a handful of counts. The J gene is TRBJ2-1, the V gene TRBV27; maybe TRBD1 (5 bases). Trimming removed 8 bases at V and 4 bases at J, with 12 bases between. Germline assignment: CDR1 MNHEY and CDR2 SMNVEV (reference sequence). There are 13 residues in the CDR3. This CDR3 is CASGRTFYNEQFF. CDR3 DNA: TGTGCCAGCGGACGGACATTTTACAATGAGCAGTTCTTC.

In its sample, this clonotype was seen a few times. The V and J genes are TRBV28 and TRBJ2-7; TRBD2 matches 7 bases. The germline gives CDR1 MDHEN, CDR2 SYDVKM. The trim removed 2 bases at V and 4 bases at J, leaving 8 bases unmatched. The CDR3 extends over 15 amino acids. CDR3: CASSLGLEGGYEQYV. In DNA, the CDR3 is TGTGCCAGCAGTTTAGGACTGGAGGGAGGGTACGAGCAGTACGTC.

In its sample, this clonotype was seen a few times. CDR3 coding DNA: TGTGCCAGCAGCCACTACAGGGGGCCCCCGGGGGAGACCCAGTACTTC. Translated: CASSHYRGPPGETQYF. The chain combines TRBV7-8 with TRBJ2-5, with 9 bases that match TRBD1. The CDR3 runs to 16 residues. Per germline, CDR1 SGHVS and CDR2 FQNEAQ. J lost 5 bases, V lost 5 bases, and 12 bases had no gene match.

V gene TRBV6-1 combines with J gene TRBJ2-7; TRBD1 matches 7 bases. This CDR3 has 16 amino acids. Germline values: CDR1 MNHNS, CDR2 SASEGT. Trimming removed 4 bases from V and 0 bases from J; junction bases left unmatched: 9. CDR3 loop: CASSGTGTESSYEQYF. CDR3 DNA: TGTGCCAGCAGTGGAACCGGGACAGAGAGCTCCTACGAGCAGTACTTC.

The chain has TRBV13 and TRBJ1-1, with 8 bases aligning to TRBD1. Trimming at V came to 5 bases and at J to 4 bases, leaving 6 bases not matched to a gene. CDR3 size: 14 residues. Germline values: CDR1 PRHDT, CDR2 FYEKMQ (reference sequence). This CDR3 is CASSLRDRTTEAFF. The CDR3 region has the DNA TGTGCCAGCAGCCTAAGGGACAGGACCACTGAAGCTTTCTTT.

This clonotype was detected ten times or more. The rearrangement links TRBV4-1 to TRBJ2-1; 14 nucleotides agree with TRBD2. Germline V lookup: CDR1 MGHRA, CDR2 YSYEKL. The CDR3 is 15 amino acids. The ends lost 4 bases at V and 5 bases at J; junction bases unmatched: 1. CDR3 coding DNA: TGCGCCAGCAGCCCGACTAGCGGGGGGGACAATGAGCAGTTCTTC. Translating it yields CASSPTSGGDNEQFF.

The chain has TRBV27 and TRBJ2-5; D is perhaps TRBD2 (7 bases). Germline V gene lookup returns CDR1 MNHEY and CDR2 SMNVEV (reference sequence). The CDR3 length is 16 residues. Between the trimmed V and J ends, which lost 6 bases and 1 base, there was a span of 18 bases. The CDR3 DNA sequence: TGTGCCAGCAGGTTAAGTTGGGGGGGGCGCCAAGAGACCCAGTACTTC. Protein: CASRLSWGGRQETQYF.

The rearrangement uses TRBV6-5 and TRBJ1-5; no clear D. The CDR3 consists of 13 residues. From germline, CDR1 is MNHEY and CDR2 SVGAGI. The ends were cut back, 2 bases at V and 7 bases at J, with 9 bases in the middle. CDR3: CASSYDGSQPQHF. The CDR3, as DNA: TGTGCCAGCAGTTACGATGGTTCACAGCCCCAGCATTTT.